The TCR beta chain under discussion was sequenced for a study of T cell repertoires in cytomegalovirus infection. Overall study context: Selection of CMV epitopes for the study included recently identified HLA-C-restricted and well-studied HLA-B-restricted ones. Matching HLA type and CMV infection were both indicated by public TCR beta signatures. Whole-study results and caveats: Frequencies of public TCR beta families were cumulated, and this identified carriers of CMV plus the relevant HLA.

TCRdb reanalysed the reads using MiXCR and keeps one entry per CDR3 protein. The repertoire includes about 55,000 distinct CDR3 sequences, more than 15% of them detected once, and roughly two thirds sits in the top ten. The table lists this clonotype with a few counts. Its antigen is undetermined. Germline V gives CDR1 SGHTA, CDR2 FQGTGA. The germline V and J ends were trimmed by 5 bases and 2 bases, with 16 bases remaining between them. The CDR3 extends over 15 amino acids. The genes are TRBV7-3 and TRBJ2-7; D perhaps matches TRBD2 (6 bases). This TCR was recovered from a human donor in good health (CMV status not recorded). Some clones in this sample may be carry-over from other donors' samples. The sequenced sample was CD8+ T cells from cultured PBMCs, obtained from culture after CMV antigen stimulation. CDR3 amino acids: CASSPGTGTTYEQYF. CDR3 nucleotide sequence: TGTGCCAGCAGCCCCGGGACTGGAACCACCTACGAGCAGTACTTC.